This T cell receptor (beta chain) was documented in a study of T cell repertoires in cytomegalovirus infection. Study information: HLA-B-restricted CMV epitopes that are well studied, plus recently identified HLA-C-restricted ones, were used by the study. Both a matching HLA type and CMV infection were indicated by public TCR beta signatures. Findings and limits, study-wide: CMV-specific TCR beta clonotypes restricted by HLA-C dominated the ex vivo response.

This clonotype was seen repeatedly, ten times or more. Its antigen is unidentified. The germline V gene has CDR1 MDHEN and CDR2 SYDVKM. J gave up 3 bases and V 4 bases, and 3 bases lay outside the gene matches. The CDR3 is 14 residues long. TCRdb re-called the reads through MiXCR, storing one row per CDR3 protein. The sample has about a million distinct CDR3 sequences, roughly 30% seen once. This chain uses TRBV28 with TRBJ1-2, with TRBD1 matching over 9 bases. The sequenced sample was cultured CD8+ T cells from PBMCs, obtained from culture after CMV antigen stimulation. The TCR originated in a human donor in good health (CMV status not recorded). Some clones in this sample may be carry-over from other donors' samples. The CDR3 is CASSWDREDYGYTF. Written as DNA, the CDR3 is TGTGCCAGCAGTTGGGACAGGGAGGACTATGGCTACACCTTC.